The TCR beta chain described here comes from a study of glioma-infiltrating T cells. This clonotype was seen only a few times. Its antigen is unknown. Findings of the study overall: CDR3 overlap between tissue and blood was very small.

Using RNA template, CDR3s of TCR alpha and beta were amplified with iRepertoire arm-PCR. Input was 100-400 ng of tissue mRNA or PBMC total RNA. TCRdb reprocessed the multiplex PCR reads via MiXCR and lists one record per CDR3 protein. The sample carries about 140,000 distinct CDR3 sequences, more than 35% recorded once. The specimen sequenced was glioma tissue, nonneoplastic brain tissue, or PBMCs (not recorded which). The TCR sequence derives from a human donor with low-grade glioma or glioblastoma, undergoing nonglioma brain surgery, or in good health (not recorded which).

Here the CDR3 DNA reads TGCGCCAGCAGCCTAGGACAGGCCAATTCACCCCTCCACTTT. Translating gives CASSLGQANSPLHF. The rearrangement uses TRBV4-1 and TRBJ1-6; the match to TRBD1 covers 7 bases. The CDR3 runs to 14 residues. Germline V CDR1 and CDR2: MGHRA, YSYEKL. The trim removed 4 bases at V and 7 bases at J, leaving 4 bases unmatched.